In its sample, the clone carrying this T cell receptor (beta chain) was seen many times. The antigen remains undetermined. This CDR3 is built from 13 residues. Trimming removed 3 bases from V and 6 bases from J; junction bases left unmatched: 4. These data come from a study of CD8 T cells in ankylosing spondylitis. General observations from the study: Clones linked with disease were CD8+ and fairly uncommon in the peripheral blood. Both synovial fluid and blood in reactive arthritis had previously been reported to carry some motif variants. Reports say disease-linked clones showed up significantly more in matched ankylosing spondylitis synovial fluid.

Libraries of TCR beta came from quantitative 5'-RACE with molecular barcodes. TCRdb itself ran the 5' RACE reads through MiXCR, one entry per CDR3 protein. The repertoire includes under 300,000 distinct CDR3 sequences, around 11% of them detected once, and about 6.8% sits in the top ten. V and J are TRBV12-3 or TRBV12-4 and TRBJ1-1; TRBD1 matches at 7 bases. The sample was blood, either unsorted or a sorted T cell fraction (not recorded which). The receptor comes from a male donor with ankylosing spondylitis or in good health (not recorded which). The CDR3 loop is CASSFRGYPEAFF. CDR3 bases: TGTGCCAGCAGTTTCAGGGGGTACCCTGAAGCTTTCTTT.